This T cell receptor (beta chain) was identified in a study of blood T cell repertoires in COVID-19. Across the study: The samples span acute and convalescent COVID-19 from the United States, Italy and Spain. In each case, the material was cDNA or gDNA derived from T cells, B-cell-depleted T cells, or PBMCs.

Authors' data handling: Counts of nucleated cells, estimated from reference gene primer amplification, were obtained. Sequencing used immunoSEQ multiplex PCR; TCRdb keeps in-frame clones, though not all of them. V and J calls and clone size come straight from that table; D and trimming were deduced from the DNA. The data hold fewer than 60,000 clones, with more than 80% observed a single time. CDR3 length: 16 residues. Per the germline V gene, CDR1 is MNHNY and CDR2 is SVGAGI (reference sequence). Germline trimming cut 0 bases from V and 6 bases from J; bases unmatched to any gene: 8. This receptor was taken from a human donor in a cohort sampled during active COVID-19. The chain combines TRBV6-6 with TRBJ1-2, with 9 bases aligning to TRBD1. Sequencing was carried out using peripheral blood. The CDR3 loop reads CASSYSKQGAADGYTF. The CDR3 DNA is TGTGCCAGCAGTTACTCAAAACAGGGGGCGGCGGATGGCTACACCTTC.